This is a list of T cell receptor beta chains from one sample in a study of sequential checkpoint blockade in melanoma. Method: immunoSEQ multiplex PCR; TCRdb's copy keeps in-frame clones and lacks some. The data hold around 26,000 clones, with 60% to 80% observed a single time. The sample in question was CD8+ T cells sorted from blood (inferred from file names), obtained from a patient given nivolumab and ipilimumab in sequence. The receptors stem from a human donor with melanoma. Each CDR3 is given with its conserved first and last residue. The D gene is left open where the match is weak. Only some rows state a clone size, as once, few, many or a class for expanded clones.

j_call v_call clone_size cdr3_length d_call cdr3_aa cdr3_nt
TRBJ2-7 TRBV21-1 medium-sized 11 NA CASRGVDEQYF TGTGCCAGCAGGGGAGTAGACGAGCAGTACTTC
TRBJ2-7 TRBV5-1 few 14 TRBD1 CASSSTTGGTEQYF TGCGCCAGCAGCTCGACTACAGGGGGCACCGAGCAGTACTTC
TRBJ2-5 TRBV30 NA 14 NA CAWSVGDSKETQYF TGTGCCTGGAGTGTAGGGGACTCTAAAGAGACCCAGTACTTC
TRBJ1-4 TRBV28 NA 17 NA CASSLGRGTRANEKLFF TGTGCCAGCAGTTTGGGGCGGGGGACCAGGGCTAATGAAAAACTGTTTTTT
TRBJ2-1 TRBV5-1 NA 13 NA CASSLGQANEQFF TGCGCCAGCAGCTTGGGACAGGCCAATGAGCAGTTCTTC
TRBJ1-5 TRBV11-3 NA 16 TRBD1 CASSLEWVTGNQPQHF TGTGCCAGCAGCTTAGAATGGGTGACAGGGAATCAGCCCCAGCATTTT
TRBJ1-1 TRBV11-2 NA 13 NA CASQGPLFTEAFF TGTGCCAGCCAGGGGCCACTATTCACTGAAGCTTTCTTT
TRBJ2-1 TRBV4-3 NA 16 NA CASSQDMGRGRNEQFF TGCGCCAGCAGCCAAGATATGGGTCGAGGCCGGAATGAGCAGTTCTTC
TRBJ2-1 TRBV19 few 13 NA CASRGAGPNEQFF TGTGCCAGTAGAGGGGCAGGCCCCAATGAGCAGTTCTTC
TRBJ1-2 TRBV28 NA 15 TRBD1 CASSWPGQGEYGYTF TGTGCCAGCAGTTGGCCGGGACAGGGCGAGTATGGCTACACCTTC
TRBJ1-5 TRBV9 NA 15 TRBD1 CASSPQDRGNQPQHF TGTGCCAGCAGCCCCCAGGACAGGGGAAATCAGCCCCAGCATTTT
TRBJ1-2 TRBV25-1 NA 14 NA CASSDSGAPYGYTF TGTGCCAGCAGTGACTCAGGGGCTCCCTATGGCTACACCTTC
TRBJ1-2 TRBV6-5 NA 14 TRBD1 CASSYPGQSYGYTF TGTGCCAGCAGTTACCCGGGACAGTCCTATGGCTACACCTTC
TRBJ1-2 TRBV11-2 NA 16 TRBD1 CASSQDPGQGIYGYTF TGTGCCAGCAGCCAAGATCCGGGACAGGGGATCTATGGCTACACCTTC
TRBJ2-3 TRBV4-3 NA 15 TRBD2 CASSQGSFGRDTQYF TGCGCCAGCAGCCAAGGGTCCTTCGGGAGGGATACGCAGTATTTT
TRBJ2-1 TRBV6-6 NA 15 TRBD2 CASSYGRGGHNEQFF TGTGCCAGCAGTTACGGGCGGGGGGGACACAATGAGCAGTTCTTC
TRBJ1-1 TRBV7-9 NA 12 NA CASSPGTPEAFF TGTGCCAGCAGCCCTGGGACACCCGAAGCTTTCTTT
TRBJ1-2 TRBV5-1 NA 16 NA CASSLAGLELSYGYTF TGCGCCAGCAGCTTGGCAGGACTCGAACTATCCTATGGCTACACCTTC
TRBJ2-5 TRBV13 NA 13 TRBD2 CASSLAGGETQYF TGTGCCAGCAGCTTAGCCGGGGGGGAGACCCAGTACTTC
TRBJ2-5 TRBV7-9 NA 16 NA CASSLPDFLYQETQYF TGTGCCAGCAGCTTACCGGACTTCTTGTACCAAGAGACCCAGTACTTC
TRBJ2-7 TRBV19 NA 15 TRBD1 CASSVTGTGSHEQYF TGTGCCAGTAGTGTCACCGGGACAGGGTCCCACGAGCAGTACTTC
TRBJ2-2 TRBV6-5 NA 15 TRBD1 CASSWTGEGTGELFF TGTGCCAGCAGTTGGACAGGGGAGGGCACCGGGGAGCTGTTTTTT
TRBJ1-1 TRBV5-6 NA 11 NA CASSQGAEAFF TGTGCCAGCAGCCAAGGGGCTGAAGCTTTCTTT
TRBJ2-5 TRBV7-8 NA 14 NA CASSLGWGEETQYF TGTGCCAGCAGCTTAGGGTGGGGGGAAGAGACCCAGTACTTC
TRBJ1-2 TRBV29-1 NA 12 TRBD1 CSVQGGKNGYTF TGCAGCGTTCAGGGGGGAAAGAATGGCTACACCTTC
TRBJ1-1 TRBV19 NA 14 NA CASNPGTLNTEAFF TGTGCCAGTAACCCTGGGACACTGAACACTGAAGCTTTCTTT
TRBJ1-5 TRBV11-2 NA 14 TRBD1 CASSLGQGNQPQHF TGTGCCAGCAGCTTAGGACAGGGGAATCAGCCCCAGCATTTT
TRBJ1-3 TRBV7-6 medium-sized 11 NA CASSGRNTIYF TGTGCCAGCAGCGGCCGAAACACCATATATTTT
TRBJ1-2 TRBV4-1 few 16 TRBD1 CASSQLGQGSHYGYTF TGCGCCAGCAGCCAATTAGGACAGGGAAGTCACTATGGCTACACCTTC
TRBJ1-1 TRBV27 NA 14 NA CASSLGQGGLGAFF TGTGCCAGCAGTTTGGGTCAGGGTGGCCTTGGGGCTTTCTTT
TRBJ1-1 TRBV7-2 NA 13 NA CASSFMQIPEAFF TGTGCCAGCAGCTTTATGCAGATTCCTGAAGCTTTCTTT
TRBJ1-1 TRBV19 NA 15 NA CASSIFADSNTEAFF TGTGCCAGTAGTATATTCGCCGACAGTAACACTGAAGCTTTCTTT
TRBJ1-5 TRBV28 NA 15 TRBD1 CASSSGTGGNQPQHF TGTGCCAGCAGTTCCGGGACAGGAGGTAATCAGCCCCAGCATTTT
TRBJ1-5 TRBV10-3 NA 15 NA CAISETGNSNQPQHF TGTGCCATCAGTGAAACCGGGAATAGCAATCAGCCCCAGCATTTT
TRBJ2-1 TRBV28 NA 15 TRBD2 CASSLVSGRVDEQFF TGTGCCAGCAGTTTAGTCAGCGGGAGGGTCGATGAGCAGTTCTTC
TRBJ2-2 TRBV7-9 NA 15 NA CASSLVGSVTGELFF TGTGCCAGCAGCTTAGTCGGGTCTGTCACCGGGGAGCTGTTTTTT
TRBJ2-7 TRBV13 NA 14 TRBD1 CASSGRGTSYEQYF TGTGCCAGCAGCGGCAGGGGGACCTCCTACGAGCAGTACTTC
TRBJ1-2 TRBV7-9 few 16 TRBD1 CASSLSSSGGRYGYTF TGTGCCAGCAGCTTAAGTAGTTCAGGGGGTCGGTATGGCTACACCTTC
TRBJ1-5 TRBV6-4 NA 16 NA CASSEGAGGAIQPQHF TGTGCCAGCAGTGAAGGCGCGGGGGGCGCAATCCAGCCCCAGCATTTT
TRBJ1-2 TRBV27 NA 14 NA CASSPDLTGMGYTF TGTGCCAGCAGCCCGGACCTCACAGGGATGGGCTACACCTTC
TRBJ2-7 TRBV19 few 12 NA CASSIGANEQYF TGTGCCAGTAGTATAGGGGCTAACGAGCAGTACTTC
TRBJ2-6 TRBV9 NA 18 NA CASSHPPERPSGANVLTF TGTGCCAGCAGCCATCCACCCGAGCGGCCTTCTGGGGCCAACGTCCTGACTTTC
TRBJ1-3 TRBV4-1 few 16 NA CASSQEERYSGNTIYF TGCGCCAGCAGCCAAGAGGAGAGATACTCTGGAAACACCATATATTTT
TRBJ2-1 TRBV5-4 NA 14 NA CASSLALERNEQFF TGTGCCAGCAGCTTGGCCTTGGAGAGAAATGAGCAGTTCTTC
TRBJ1-2 TRBV7-9 NA 13 NA CASSLLGAYGYTF TGTGCCAGCAGCTTATTAGGGGCATATGGCTACACCTTC
TRBJ2-3 TRBV9 once 14 TRBD2 CASSVASGRDTQYF TGTGCCAGCAGCGTAGCTAGCGGGAGAGATACGCAGTATTTT
TRBJ2-1 TRBV9 NA 16 TRBD2 CASSVEDSGRDNEQFF TGTGCCAGCAGCGTAGAAGATAGCGGGAGAGACAATGAGCAGTTCTTC